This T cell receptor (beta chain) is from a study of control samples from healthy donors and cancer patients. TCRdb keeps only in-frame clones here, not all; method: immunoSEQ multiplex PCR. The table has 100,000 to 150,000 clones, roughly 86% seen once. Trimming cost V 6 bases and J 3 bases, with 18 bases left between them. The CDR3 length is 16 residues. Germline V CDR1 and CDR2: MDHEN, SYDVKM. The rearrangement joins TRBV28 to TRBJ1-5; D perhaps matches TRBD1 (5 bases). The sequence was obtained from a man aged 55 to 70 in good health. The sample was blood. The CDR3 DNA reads TGTGCCAGCAGGCCAGGGCGACGGGTAGTCAATCAGCCCCAGCATTTT. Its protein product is CASRPGRRVVNQPQHF.